This T cell receptor beta chain is from a study of T-cell reconstitution after alpha-beta-depleted transplantation in children. V was shortened by 0 bases and J by 2 bases, with 14 bases between the two germline ends. Looked up from germline, CDR1 is SQVTM and CDR2 is ANQGSEA. This CDR3 has 15 amino acids. The library targeted TCRbeta and was prepared with unique molecular identifiers. TCRdb ran MiXCR on the PCR reads and lists one entry per CDR3 protein. This table has 780,000 or so distinct CDR3 sequences, approximately 15% appearing once. This clonotype was counted at least ten times. V is TRBV29-1 and J is TRBJ2-7, with no clear D. The sequences come from PBMCs, mostly from graft donor cells, collected 360 days after TCRalphabeta/CD19-depleted stem cell transplant. The TCR sequence derives from a male patient aged 10 to 17 who had a stem cell transplant for acute lymphoblastic leukemia, so the T cells may come from the graft donor. CDR3: CSVEDGAETTYEQYF. The CDR3 DNA sequence: TGCAGCGTTGAAGATGGCGCCGAGACAACCTACGAGCAGTACTTC.